This T cell receptor beta chain stems from a study of T cell repertoires in cytomegalovirus infection. Notes on this clonotype: No antigen is known for it.

TCRdb reprocessed the reads via MiXCR and lists one record per CDR3 protein. The table shows roughly 800,000 distinct CDR3 sequences, with roughly 29% occurring only once. The CDR3 has 13 amino acids. Germline assignment: CDR1 SGHVS and CDR2 FNYEAQ. The V end was cut by 3 bases, the J end by 8 bases, with 13 bases between. This specimen was cultured CD8+ T cells from PBMCs, taken from culture after CMV antigen stimulation. The sequence derives from a human donor in good health (CMV status not recorded). Some clones in this sample may be carry-over from other donors' samples. V usage is TRBV7-6 and J usage is TRBJ1-2; weak D call: TRBD1 (5 bases). CDR3 in amino acids: CASSFGGIEGYTF. DNA of the CDR3: TGTGCCAGCAGCTTCGGGGGGATAGAGGGCTACACCTTC.